Below are 9 T cell receptor beta chains sequenced from a single sample in a study of T-cell reconstitution after alpha-beta-depleted transplantation in children. Unique molecular identifiers tagged the TCRbeta library. One entry per CDR3 protein results from TCRdb running MiXCR on the PCR reads. Of approximately 630,000 distinct CDR3 sequences in the sample, around 13% are singletons; the top ten hold 0.79%. This sample comprised PBMCs, obtained before TCRalphabeta/CD19-depleted stem cell transplant. The receptor set was obtained from a girl aged 2 to 10 with congenital amegakaryocytic thrombocytopenia, due to receive a stem cell transplant.

V and J are TRBV3-1 and TRBJ2-1; D unclear. This CDR3 contains 12 residues. Germline CDR1 LGHDT, CDR2 YNNKEL (reference sequence). Trimming took off 1 base at V and 5 bases at J, with 3 bases between the two ends. CDR3 nucleotide sequence: TGTGCCAGCAGCCAAGGACACAATGAGCAGTTCTTC. Encoded protein: CASSQGHNEQFF.

This clonotype showed up many times. This chain joins TRBV10-3 and TRBJ2-2; D might be TRBD2 (5 bases). The length of the CDR3 is 15 residues. Looked up from germline, CDR1 is ENHRY and CDR2 is SYGVKD. Trimming took off 4 bases at V and 4 bases at J, with 13 bases between the two ends. The CDR3 DNA is TGTGCCATCAGTGGGACTTTTGAGATCACCGGGGAGCTGTTTTTT. It codes for CAISGTFEITGELFF.

Points on this clonotype: A much larger clone is a single base away; this may be a read error. The chain couples TRBV29-1 to TRBJ1-2, with a tentative D call TRBD1 (5 bases). The V end was cut by 7 bases, the J end by 3 bases, with 27 bases between. The CDR3 totals 17 residues. Germline V lookup: CDR1 SQVTM, CDR2 ANQGSEA. The DNA for the CDR3 is TGCAGCGCCTGGATCCTCGGGGCGCAGAAACGGGACTATGGCTACACCTTC. Protein product: CSAWILGAQKRDYGYTF.

This rearrangement joins TRBV5-1 to TRBJ1-2; D remains unclear. V was pared by 0 bases and J by 4 bases, with 19 bases between. Germline V CDR1 and CDR2: SGHRS, YFSETQ. CDR3 length equals 17 residues. CDR3 protein: CASSLDGSPDRSYGYTF. The CDR3 bases are TGCGCCAGCAGCTTGGATGGGTCACCCGACCGGAGCTATGGCTACACCTTC.

This clonotype was counted between two and nine times. V usage is TRBV29-1 and J usage is TRBJ2-2; D tentatively reads TRBD1 or TRBD2 (5 bases each). V was trimmed by 3 bases and J by 2 bases, leaving 10 bases between them. CDR1 is SQVTM, CDR2 ANQGSEA, per germline. CDR3 length equals 14 residues. CDR3 DNA: TGCAGCGTTGACTCCGGGGACAACACCGGGGAGCTGTTTTTT. It codes for CSVDSGDNTGELFF.

In its sample, this clonotype was seen many times. V and J are TRBV5-1 and TRBJ2-1; D is perhaps TRBD2 (6 bases). In germline, CDR1 is SGHRS, CDR2 YFSETQ. This CDR3 contains 14 residues. The V gene lost 5 bases and the J gene lost 2 bases, with 11 bases spanning the gap. The CDR3 sequence is CASRVGGTYNEQFF. CDR3 coding DNA: TGCGCCAGCAGAGTAGGCGGGACCTACAATGAGCAGTTCTTC.

This clonotype appeared once. The chain carries TRBV29-1 and TRBJ2-6; D gene unclear. This CDR3 region has 14 residues. V was shortened by 5 bases and J by 4 bases, with 12 bases between the two germline ends. CDR1 SQVTM and CDR2 ANQGSEA come from the germline V gene. CDR3 DNA sequence: TGCAGCGTTTGGGTCCCAGGAGGGGCCAACGTCCTGACTTTC. It encodes CSVWVPGGANVLTF. The whole variable domain, remainder taken from reference TRBV29-1 and TRBJ2-6, is SAVISQKPSRDICQRGTSLTIQCQVDSQVTMMFWYRQQPGQSLTLIATANQGSEATYESGFVIDKFPISRPNLTFSTLTVSNMSPEDSSIYLCSVWVPGGANVLTFGAGSRLTVL.

This clonotype was observed many times. The V gene is TRBV20-1, the J gene TRBJ2-2; 7 bases match TRBD2. Germline trimming cut 0 bases from V and 0 bases from J; bases unmatched to any gene: 10. The germline CDR1 and CDR2 sequences are DFQATT and SNEGSKA (reference sequence). CDR3 length: 18 amino acids. This CDR3 reads CSARDFEGGHANTGELFF. CDR3 sequence (DNA): TGCAGTGCTAGAGATTTCGAGGGAGGGCACGCGAACACCGGGGAGCTGTTTTTT.

This clonotype was observed a handful of times. This chain uses TRBV20-1 with TRBJ1-5; 9 bases line up with TRBD1. The CDR3 consists of 13 residues. Germline assignment: CDR1 DFQATT and CDR2 SNEGSKA (reference sequence). V shed 6 bases and J 7 bases; nucleotides not matched to a gene: 7. The DNA of the CDR3 is TGCAGTGCCCGGACAGGGGCAGGGCAGCCCCAGCATTTT. It codes for CSARTGAGQPQHF.